What follows is one T cell receptor beta chain and its context. These data come from a study of T cell changes during pregnancy in multiple sclerosis. Profiled with immunoSEQ multiplex PCR; TCRdb holds only in-frame clones, not every one. The table lists about 41,000 clones, 80% to 90% of them singletons, with around 5% in the top ten. Sequenced material: peripheral blood, taken in the first trimester of pregnancy. The clonotype comes from a female donor in good health, enrolled as a control in a pregnancy study.

CDR3: CSVTRVGQGSGELFF. The CDR3 nucleotides are TGCAGCGTCACTCGCGTCGGACAGGGTTCCGGGGAGCTGTTTTTT. V and J are TRBV29-1 and TRBJ2-2; TRBD1 matches 8 bases. The length of the CDR3 is 15 residues. Germline CDR1 is SQVTM and CDR2 is ANQGSEA. Trimming at V came to 6 bases and at J to 6 bases, leaving 12 bases not matched to a gene.